Reported below is one T cell receptor (beta chain). The antigen remains unidentified. TCRdb re-called the RT-PCR reads through MiXCR, storing one row per CDR3 protein. Seen here are 500,000 to 600,000 distinct CDR3 sequences, approximately 16% observed once, and the top ten hold roughly 3%. CDR1 and CDR2 (germline): DFQATT, SNEGSKA (reference sequence). The length of the CDR3 is 16 residues. V gave up 3 bases and J gave up 3 bases; unmatched junction bases: 13. These data come from a study of response to subunit inactivated influenza vaccine. Points from the study as a whole: Authors suggested each seasonal flu vaccination may recruit only limited numbers of new T cells.

The genes are TRBV20-1 and TRBJ2-7; 8 bases match TRBD1. The sample here was CD4+ T cells sorted from PBMCs, taken around 25 months after vaccination. This TCR derives from a man between 50 and 69 years old who received an inactivated influenza vaccine. Here the CDR3 DNA reads TGCAGTGCTAGCCTAATAATCAGGGGGCTTTTCTACGAGCAGTACTTC. It codes for CSASLIIRGLFYEQYF.